This record looks at one T cell receptor (beta chain) sequence and its context. The data belong to a study of blood T cell repertoires in COVID-19. Here immunoSEQ multiplex PCR was the method, and the copy in TCRdb shows in-frame clones only, minus some. The data hold roughly 200,000 clones, with about 84% observed a single time. The V and J ends lost 6 bases and 6 bases respectively, with 12 bases between them. CDR3 length: 13 amino acids. CDR1 and CDR2 from the germline V gene are SGHRS and YFSETQ. This rearrangement joins TRBV5-1 to TRBJ1-4; D possibly corresponds to TRBD1 (5 bases). The source material was peripheral blood. This TCR was recovered from a person aged 70 to 85 with COVID-19, enrolled during active disease. The CDR3 bases are TGCGCCAGCACCCGCGGGGGGGATGAAAAACTGTTTTTT. Encoded protein: CASTRGGDEKLFF.